This entry describes one T cell receptor (beta chain). Its antigen is unidentified. It was by quantitative 5'-RACE with molecular barcodes that TCR beta libraries were made. TCRdb redid the calling of the 5' RACE reads with MiXCR, one entry per CDR3 protein. This repertoire shows 300,000 to 400,000 distinct CDR3 sequences, around 15% found once; its top ten account for around 0.99%. The data are from a study of CD8 T cells in ankylosing spondylitis. V was clipped by 4 bases and J by 2 bases; unmatched bases: 7. CDR3 length: 17 residues. Germline V gene sequence: CDR1 SGHAT, CDR2 FQNNGV. Study observations and caveats: It was reported that disease-linked clones were significantly enriched in matched ankylosing spondylitis synovial fluid. Clones linked to the disease showed a CD8+ phenotype. They occurred at relatively low frequencies in peripheral blood.

This chain joins TRBV11-2 and TRBJ2-3; 12 bases align to TRBD2. The sequencing sample was made of blood, either unsorted or a sorted T cell fraction (not recorded which). This sequence was found in a male donor with ankylosing spondylitis or in good health (not recorded which). CDR3 region: CASSSRTSGTATDTQYF. The CDR3 DNA reads TGTGCCAGCAGCTCCCGGACTAGCGGGACCGCCACAGATACGCAGTATTTT. Supplemented by reference TRBV11-2 and TRBJ2-3, the full variable domain reads EAGVAQSPRYKIIEKRQSVAFWCNPISGHATLYWYQQILGQGPKLLIQFQNNGVVDDSQLPKDRFSAERLKGVDSTLKIQPAKLEDSAVYLCASSSRTSGTATDTQYFGPGTRLTVL.